This T cell receptor (beta chain) was captured by sequencing in a study of T cell repertoires in cytomegalovirus infection. Points on this clonotype: Likely a read error: the CDR3 ends without its conserved phenylalanine or tryptophan.

TCRdb called the reads again in MiXCR, with one record for every CDR3 protein. The sample yields some 450,000 distinct CDR3 sequences, approximately 32% seen once. The sequence was collected from a human donor in good health (CMV status not recorded). Some clones in this sample may be carry-over from other donors' samples. Sequenced material: PBMCs.

CDR3 nucleotides: TGTGCCATCAGTGGCCAGTACAGGAACACTGAAGCTTTCTGT. It translates to CAISGQYRNTEAFC. This chain links TRBV10-3 with TRBJ1-1, with D unclear. This CDR3 comprises 14 residues. Germline CDR1 and CDR2: ENHRY and SYGVKD. V was clipped by 4 bases and J by 1 base, with 10 bases between them.